This TCR beta chain is drawn from a study of blood T cells in healthy people across ages. Study-level results: Nothing was known about donor CMV status, and this possibly confounded expanded clonotype changes.

Isolation yielded PBMCs, at least 7 million per sample, in every case. The use of a sample-barcoded 5' primer and a J-beta primer mix characterized a second PCR of roughly 7 to 11 cycles. Via MiXCR, TCRdb re-called the 5' RACE reads, giving one row per CDR3 protein. The sample records some 760,000 distinct CDR3 sequences, more than 20% being singletons. There are a few counts of this clonotype. The antigen remains unidentified. Germline V CDR1 and CDR2: DFQATT, SNEGSKA (reference sequence). The CDR3 is made up of 15 amino acids. V lost 1 base, J lost 4 bases, and 7 bases stayed unmatched. In addition, the sample was reused for a study of T cells of mothers and their children. From that study: Three healthy Caucasian mothers, along with their six children, were the donors.

The sequenced sample was blood. This sequence joins TRBV20-1 and TRBJ2-5; TRBD2 matches at 9 bases. This sequence was found in a boy aged 5-17 years in good health. The CDR3 DNA reads as TGCAGTGCTAGAGTAGCGGGAGCGCGGAGAGAGACCCAGTACTTC. Its protein is CSARVAGARRETQYF.